This T cell receptor (beta chain) originates from a study of T-cell reconstitution after alpha-beta-depleted transplantation in children. Study outcomes and limitations: Surviving recipient T cells and intrathymic progenitors accounted for some patients' high TCRbeta diversity at day 60. T-cell counts and diversity at one year following transplant were attributed mainly to newly produced T cells. At around two months after transplant, the alpha-beta T cells were reportedly derived from several hundred expanded clones that came from non-depleted graft cells.

This clonotype has only a few counts. Its antigen is unidentified. Unique molecular identifiers were incorporated into the prepared TCRbeta library. TCRdb re-called the PCR reads with MiXCR, one entry per CDR3 protein. The data show fewer than 150,000 distinct CDR3 sequences, about 9.5% seen once. Germline CDR1 reads SGHRS; CDR2 reads YFSETQ. The CDR3 runs to 13 residues. V was shortened by 4 bases and J by 3 bases, with 11 bases between the two germline ends. Sequences were derived from PBMCs, mostly from graft donor cells, sampled 180 days after TCRalphabeta/CD19-depleted stem cell transplant. This rearrangement joins TRBV5-1 to TRBJ2-7; possibly TRBD1 or TRBD2 for D (5 bases each). This clonotype originated in a girl less than two years old who had a stem cell transplant for combined immunodeficiency, so the T cells may come from the graft donor. CDR3 sequence: CASSGGRNYEQYF. The CDR3 DNA reads as TGCGCCAGCAGCGGGGGAAGGAACTACGAGCAGTACTTC.